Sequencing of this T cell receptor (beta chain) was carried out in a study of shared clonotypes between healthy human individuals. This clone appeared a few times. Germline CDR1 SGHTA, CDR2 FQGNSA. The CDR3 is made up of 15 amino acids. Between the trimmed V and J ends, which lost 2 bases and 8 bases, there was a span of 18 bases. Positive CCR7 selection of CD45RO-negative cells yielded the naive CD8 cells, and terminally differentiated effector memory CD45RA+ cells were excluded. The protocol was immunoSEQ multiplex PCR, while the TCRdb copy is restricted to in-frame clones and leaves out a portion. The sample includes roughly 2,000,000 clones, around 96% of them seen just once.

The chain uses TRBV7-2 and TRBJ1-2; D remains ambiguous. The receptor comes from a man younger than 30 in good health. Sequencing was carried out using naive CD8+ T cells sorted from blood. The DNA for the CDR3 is TGTGCCAGCAGCTTACGACATACGGGTTCGAACGGCTACACCTTC. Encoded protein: CASSLRHTGSNGYTF.